This T cell receptor (beta chain) was profiled in a study of blood T cell repertoires in COVID-19. Original processing notes: Amplification of reference gene primers was used by the study to estimate nucleated cell counts. Clones were read by immunoSEQ multiplex PCR, and TCRdb kept only the in-frame ones, dropping some. V and J calls and clone size are given by that table; D and trimming were obtained from the DNA. The table records 130,000 to 150,000 clones, approximately 80% of them present only once. Germline CDR1 is MDHEN and CDR2 is SYDVKM. The junction had 12 bases not matched to a gene; V was cut back by 6 bases and J by 4 bases. The CDR3 covers 15 residues.

The clonotype originates from a human donor in a cohort sampled during active COVID-19. The sample comprised peripheral blood. The chain carries TRBV28 and TRBJ2-7; 7 bases agree with TRBD2. The CDR3, as DNA: TGTGCCAGCAGCTTCGCCAGCGGGGATCAATACGAGCAGTACTTC. It yields the protein CASSFASGDQYEQYF. Together with reference TRBV28 and TRBJ2-7, the CDR3 gives the full variable domain: DVKVTQSSRYLVKRTGEKVFLECVQDMDHENMFWYRQDPGLGLRLIYFSYDVKMKEKGDIPEGYSVSREKKERFSLILESASTNQTSMYLCASSFASGDQYEQYFGPGTRLTVT.